This T cell receptor beta chain was retrieved from a study of cytomegalovirus exposure and HLA in healthy donors. Study observations and caveats: For most TCR beta V segments, an earlier analysis put the productive rate at about 87% or about 30% of the time.

The count of this clone is one. Its antigen remains unidentified. This CDR3 is 13 amino acids long. The germline V gene encodes CDR1 LNHDA and CDR2 SQIVND (reference sequence). The germline V and J ends were trimmed by 3 bases and 3 bases, with 7 bases remaining between them. The PCR had 60 Vbeta and 13 Jbeta primers. Method: immunoSEQ multiplex PCR; TCRdb's copy keeps in-frame clones and lacks some. This sample yields 150,000 to 200,000 clones, of which about 80% are seen a single time; about 2.3% belongs to the top ten. What was sequenced was PBMCs. This clonotype originated in a woman aged 25 to 39 in good health and CMV-seronegative. This rearrangement joins TRBV19 to TRBJ2-3; D remains ambiguous. The DNA of the CDR3 is TGTGCCAGTAGTATGCTAAATACAGATACGCAGTATTTT. Protein product: CASSMLNTDTQYF.